The clone carrying this T cell receptor (beta chain) has a handful of counts. The data stem from a study of blood T cells in healthy people across ages. Trimming stripped 3 bases from V and 8 bases from J, with 7 bases between. CDR3 length equals 11 residues. Germline CDR1 and CDR2: MNHEY and SVGAGI. A J-beta primer mix and a sample-barcoded 5' primer were used in a second PCR of about 6 to 12 cycles. TCRdb fed the 5' RACE reads into MiXCR, producing one record per CDR3 protein. The sample contains 550,000 to 650,000 distinct CDR3 sequences, about 27% of which appear only once. This sample was shared with a second study, whose subject was T cells of mothers and their children.

This receptor was taken from a boy aged 2 to 10 in good health. The sample was blood. The rearrangement uses TRBV6-5 and TRBJ2-5, with D hard to call. CDR3: CASSYVNTQYF. CDR3 nucleotides: TGTGCCAGCAGTTATGTTAATACCCAGTACTTC.